These 25 T cell receptor beta chains came from one sample sequenced in a study of cytomegalovirus exposure and HLA in healthy donors. It was with 60 Vbeta and 13 Jbeta primers that the PCR ran. Sequencing was performed with immunoSEQ multiplex PCR; in TCRdb, only in-frame clones are kept and a portion is missing. The sample yields tens of thousands of clones, about three quarters seen once. The specimen was PBMCs. The receptor set was obtained from a woman aged 25 to 39 in good health and CMV-seronegative.

V gene TRBV30 combines with J gene TRBJ1-5, with 7 bases lining up with TRBD1. The CDR3 has 13 residues. CDR1 is GTSNPN and CDR2 is SVGIG in the germline V gene (reference sequence). V shed 0 bases, J shed 5 bases, and the junction held 1 base outside the gene matches. Here the CDR3 reads CAWSVQGDQPQHF. In nucleotides, the CDR3 is TGTGCCTGGAGTGTCCAGGGGGATCAGCCCCAGCATTTT.

The V and J genes are TRBV6-5 and TRBJ2-1; 9 bases map to TRBD2. The V and J ends lost 5 bases and 7 bases, in that order; junction bases with no gene match: 6. This CDR3 comprises 14 residues. Germline CDR1 MNHEY, CDR2 SVGAGI. The CDR3 spells CASSQGLAANEQFF. CDR3 in DNA: TGTGCCAGCAGTCAGGGACTAGCTGCAAATGAGCAGTTCTTC.

The J gene is TRBJ1-5, the V gene TRBV28; D is unclear. Germline CDR1 and CDR2: MDHEN and SYDVKM. V dropped 5 bases and J dropped 3 bases, with 11 bases sitting between them. The CDR3 extends over 14 amino acids. The CDR3 spells CASSPLLINQPQHF. CDR3 DNA: TGTGCCAGCAGTCCTCTACTGATCAATCAGCCCCAGCATTTT.

The CDR3 region is CASRPDREYGYTF. The CDR3 nucleotides are TGCGCCAGCAGGCCGGACAGGGAATATGGCTACACCTTC. This chain links TRBV5-1 with TRBJ1-2, with 8 bases lining up with TRBD1. The CDR3 length is 13 residues. The germline V gene encodes CDR1 SGHRS and CDR2 YFSETQ. V dropped 5 bases and J dropped 5; count of bases not matched to a gene: 5.

The chain couples TRBV28 to TRBJ2-2; TRBD2 matches 8 bases. With 10 bases clipped from V and 1 base from J, the junction kept 2 bases outside the gene matches. CDR1 is MDHEN, CDR2 SYDVKM, per germline. There are 13 residues in the CDR3. The CDR3 coding sequence is TGTGCCATAAGCGGGGGGAACACCGGGGAGCTGTTTTTT. Protein: CAISGGNTGELFF.

V gene TRBV10-1 combines with J gene TRBJ2-5; D may be TRBD2 (7 bases). This CDR3 has 15 residues. The V end lost 4 bases, the J end lost 4 bases, and 16 bases lay between the germline ends. The germline V gene has CDR1 WNHNN and CDR2 SYGVQD (reference sequence). The CDR3 protein is CASSAAGASGETQYF. The CDR3 region has the DNA TGCGCCAGCAGTGCGGCGGGGGCCTCGGGAGAGACCCAGTACTTC.

This clone was counted between two and nine times. The chain employs TRBV15 and TRBJ2-6; D is perhaps TRBD1 (6 bases). The germline V and J ends were trimmed by 4 bases and 2 bases, with 12 bases remaining between them. Germline V gives CDR1 LNHNV, CDR2 YYDKDF (reference sequence). The CDR3 has 16 residues. CDR3 amino acids: CATSKTQGTGANVLTF. The CDR3 region has the DNA TGTGCCACCAGCAAGACACAGGGAACTGGGGCCAACGTCCTGACTTTC.

This clone appeared a few times. The V and J genes are TRBV30 and TRBJ2-5; D unresolved. The end of the DNA is better explained by TRBJ2-7, so the J call may be wrong. The CDR3 has 12 residues. Germline V gives CDR1 GTSNPN, CDR2 SVGIG (reference sequence). The CDR3 bases are TGTGCCTGGAGTTGGAGCTCCTACGAGCAGTACTTC. Translated: CAWSWSSYEQYF.

The V and J genes are TRBV5-6 and TRBJ2-1; D remains ambiguous. Trimming left V 5 bases short and J 10 bases short, with 13 bases between. Germline lookup yields CDR1 SGHDT and CDR2 YYEEEE. CDR3 size: 12 residues. CDR3 in DNA: TGTGCCAGCAGGAAGTTCCTCGCGGAGCAGTTCTTC. It specifies CASRKFLAEQFF. Filled out from reference TRBV5-6 and TRBJ2-1, the complete variable domain reads DAGVTQSPTHLIKTRGQQVTLRCSPKSGHDTVSWYQQALGQGPQFIFQYYEEEERQRGNFPDRFSGHQFPNYSSELNVNALLLGDSALYLCASRKFLAEQFFGPGTRLTVL.

This clone has only a few counts. V is TRBV5-6 and J is TRBJ1-2, with 7 positions matching TRBD1. V dropped 4 bases and J dropped 8; count of bases not matched to a gene: 11. Germline-derived CDR1 and CDR2 are SGHDT and YYEEEE. This CDR3 has 14 residues. Here the CDR3 DNA reads TGTGCCAGCAGCCTGGCCGACAGGGTAGGCGGCTACACCTTC. It codes for CASSLADRVGGYTF.

The sample holds one count of this clone. This chain uses TRBV7-9 with TRBJ1-5, with TRBD1 identical over 7 bases. Losses at the gene ends were 6 bases for V and 5 bases for J; bases not matched to a gene: 4. Germline CDR1 is SEHNR and CDR2 is FQNEAQ (reference sequence). CDR3 size: 13 residues. CDR3 loop: CASSDRDDQPQHF. The CDR3 nucleotides read TGTGCCAGCAGTGACAGGGACGATCAGCCCCAGCATTTT.

The chain recombines TRBV9 with TRBJ2-7; the match to TRBD2 covers 7 bases. This CDR3 is built from 15 residues. Germline-derived CDR1 and CDR2 are SGDLS and YYNGEE. Trimming removed 0 bases from V and 1 base from J; junction bases left unmatched: 4. The DNA for the CDR3 is TGTGCCAGCAGCGTAGGGGGTAGCGGGTCCTACGAGCAGTACTTC. This translates into CASSVGGSGSYEQYF.

The V call is TRBV6-5, the J call TRBJ2-4, with D perhaps matching TRBD1 (6 bases). Germline V gives CDR1 MNHEY, CDR2 SVGAGI. The CDR3 spans 15 residues. V lost 6 bases and J lost 3, with 15 bases in between. This CDR3 is CASSATGYGKNIQYF. For the CDR3, the DNA is TGTGCCAGCAGCGCAACAGGGTACGGCAAAAACATTCAGTACTTC.

This clone was seen a handful of times. The chain couples TRBV5-1 to TRBJ2-3; 7 nucleotides agree with TRBD1. The CDR3 is 15 amino acids. Germline loops: CDR1 SGHRS, CDR2 YFSETQ. Trimming at V came to 0 bases and at J to 3 bases, leaving 4 bases not matched to a gene. The CDR3 reads CASSLEGARTDTQYF. The CDR3 DNA is TGCGCCAGCAGCTTGGAGGGGGCTAGAACAGATACGCAGTATTTT.

The chain combines TRBV28 with TRBJ1-1; no clear D gene. V shed 7 bases and J shed 2 bases, with 11 bases lying between them. CDR1 MDHEN and CDR2 SYDVKM come from the germline V gene. The CDR3 has 13 residues. The CDR3 DNA is TGTGCCAGCATCGGGAGTGATAACACTGAAGCTTTCTTT. As protein: CASIGSDNTEAFF.

In regard to this clone: A junction end diverges from the germline sequence, so it may reflect a read error. This same CDR3 is encoded by further DNA sequences in the sample. J is TRBJ1-1 and V is TRBV6-1, with D tentatively TRBD1 (5 bases). The CDR3 sequence is 15 residues long. From germline, CDR1 is MNHNS and CDR2 SASEGT. The CDR3 spells CASRRHVGEDTEAFF. Written as DNA, the CDR3 is TGTGCCAGCAGACGTCATGTAGGAGAGGACACTGAAGCCTTCTTT.

The genes are TRBV19 and TRBJ1-5; no reliable D call. V lost 3 bases and J 2 bases, leaving 5 bases between the germline ends. This CDR3 region has 13 residues. Germline V gene sequence: CDR1 LNHDA, CDR2 SQIVND (reference sequence). CDR3 amino acids: CASSMRGNQPQHF. The CDR3 DNA reads as TGTGCCAGTAGTATGCGGGGCAATCAGCCCCAGCATTTT.

The chain combines TRBV4-1 with TRBJ2-5; 8 bases align to TRBD1. The DNA end is more similar to TRBJ2-7, so the J call may be wrong. Germline CDR1 and CDR2: MGHRA and YSYEKL. This CDR3 contains 15 residues. In nucleotides, the CDR3 is TGCGCCAGCAGCGAAGGCCCACAGGGGGTCTACGAGCAGTACTTC. Its translation: CASSEGPQGVYEQYF.

The chain employs TRBV6-5 and TRBJ2-7; 7 nucleotides align to TRBD1. Unmatched junction bases numbered 8, after V lost 4 bases and J lost 5 bases. The germline CDR1 and CDR2 sequences are MNHEY and SVGAGI. The CDR3 runs to 14 residues. CDR3 DNA: TGTGCCAGCAGTTTCTCCGGGACAGCGCACGAGCAGTACTTC. Its protein product is CASSFSGTAHEQYF.

The rearrangement uses TRBV6-6 and TRBJ1-5; unclear D gene. The CDR3 is 14 residues long. Germline assignment: CDR1 MNHNY and CDR2 SVGAGI (reference sequence). V lost 0 bases to trimming and J lost 9 bases, with 12 bases between them. The CDR3 loop is CASSYSAEDRPQHF. CDR3 nucleotide sequence: TGTGCCAGCAGTTACTCGGCGGAGGACCGGCCCCAGCATTTT.

The V gene is TRBV5-1, the J gene TRBJ1-2, with 9 nucleotides matching TRBD1. The junction had 2 bases not matched to a gene; V was cut back by 4 bases and J by 4 bases. The CDR3 is made up of 13 amino acids. The V gene's germline CDR1 is SGHRS and CDR2 YFSETQ. The CDR3 DNA sequence: TGCGCCAGCAGCAGGGACAGGGTCTATGGCTACACCTTC. This translates into CASSRDRVYGYTF.

Worth noting for this clone: The junction does not match germline at one end; this may be a read error. The genes are TRBV29-1 and TRBJ1-5; D not certain. The CDR3 contains 13 residues. The V gene's germline CDR1 is SQVTM and CDR2 ANQGSEA. The CDR3 protein is CNVSFGGNQPQHF. CDR3 DNA sequence: TGCAACGTTAGTTTCGGGGGCAATCAGCCCCAGCATTTT.

V is TRBV15 and J is TRBJ2-6; D is unclear. V gave up 10 bases and J gave up 0 bases, with 10 bases separating them. Germline V gives CDR1 LNHNV, CDR2 YYDKDF (reference sequence). The CDR3 runs to 14 residues. CDR3 protein: CAIKQSSGANVLTF. The CDR3 nucleotides read TGTGCCATCAAACAGTCCTCTGGGGCCAACGTCCTGACTTTC. Full variable domain (rest looked up from reference TRBV15 and TRBJ2-6): DAMVIQNPRYQVTQFGKPVTLSCSQTLNHNVMYWYQQKSSQAPKLLFHYYDKDFNNEADTPDNFQSRRPNTSFCFLDIRSPGLGDTAMYLCAIKQSSGANVLTFGAGSRLTVL.

This clone occurred a few times. CDR3 protein: CASSEEDYNEQFF. For the CDR3, the DNA is TGTGCCAGCAGTGAGGAGGACTACAATGAGCAGTTCTTC. The chain is built from TRBV6-4 and TRBJ2-1, with D tentatively TRBD2 (5 bases). There are 13 residues in the CDR3. With 3 bases removed from V and 3 bases from J, the gap between germline ends came to 6 bases. Germline V gene lookup returns CDR1 MRHNA and CDR2 SNTAGT.

The chain combines TRBV7-7 with TRBJ2-3; 14 bases fit TRBD2. CDR1 and CDR2 from the germline V gene are SSHAT and FNYEAQ (reference sequence). V was pared by 5 bases and J by 5 bases, with 15 bases of the junction left unmatched. The CDR3 has 19 amino acids. CDR3 in amino acids: CASSPRVGLAGGRGDTQYF. The CDR3 DNA sequence: TGTGCCAGCAGCCCCCGCGTTGGACTAGCGGGAGGACGGGGAGATACGCAGTATTTT.